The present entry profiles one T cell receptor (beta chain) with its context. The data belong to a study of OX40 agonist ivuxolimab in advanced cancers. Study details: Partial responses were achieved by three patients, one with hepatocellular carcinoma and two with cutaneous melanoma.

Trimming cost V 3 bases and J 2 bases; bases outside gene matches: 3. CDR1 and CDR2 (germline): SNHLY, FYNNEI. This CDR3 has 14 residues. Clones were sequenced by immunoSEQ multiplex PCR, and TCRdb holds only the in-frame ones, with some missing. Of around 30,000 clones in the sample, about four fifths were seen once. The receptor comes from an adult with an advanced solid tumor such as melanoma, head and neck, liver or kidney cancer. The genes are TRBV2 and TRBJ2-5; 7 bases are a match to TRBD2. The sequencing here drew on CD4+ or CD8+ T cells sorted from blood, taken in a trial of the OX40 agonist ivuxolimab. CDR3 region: CASSEGTTQETQYF. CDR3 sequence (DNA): TGTGCCAGCAGTGAGGGGACTACTCAAGAGACCCAGTACTTC.